The entry below gives a single T cell receptor (beta chain) sequence along with its context. A much larger clone is a single base away; this may be a read error. CDR3 length equals 14 residues. Trimming removed 6 bases from V and 5 bases from J, with 15 bases in between. Looked up from germline, CDR1 is KGHDR and CDR2 is SFDVKD. This specimen comes from a study of T cells in Graves' hyperthyroidism and ophthalmopathy. Study information: Peripheral blood specimens were obtained at initial diagnosis, prior to any treatment.

An approximately 10 ml volume of fresh peripheral blood provided the PBMCs. The source material, RNA transcripts, was used to amplify TCR beta CDR3 regions. TCR CDR3 underwent first-round RT-PCR with the HTBI primer set. TCRdb analysed the multiplex PCR reads with MiXCR anew, one entry per CDR3 protein. Here the sample spans over 450,000 distinct CDR3 sequences, about 15% being singletons. The chain combines TRBV24-1 with TRBJ2-5; perhaps TRBD1 as D (6 bases). The sample taken for sequencing was blood. This TCR derives from a woman aged 18 to 35 with Graves' ophthalmopathy. The CDR3 is CATSKQGPRETQYF. DNA for the CDR3: TGTGCCACCAGTAAGCAGGGGCCTCGGGAGACCCAGTACTTC.